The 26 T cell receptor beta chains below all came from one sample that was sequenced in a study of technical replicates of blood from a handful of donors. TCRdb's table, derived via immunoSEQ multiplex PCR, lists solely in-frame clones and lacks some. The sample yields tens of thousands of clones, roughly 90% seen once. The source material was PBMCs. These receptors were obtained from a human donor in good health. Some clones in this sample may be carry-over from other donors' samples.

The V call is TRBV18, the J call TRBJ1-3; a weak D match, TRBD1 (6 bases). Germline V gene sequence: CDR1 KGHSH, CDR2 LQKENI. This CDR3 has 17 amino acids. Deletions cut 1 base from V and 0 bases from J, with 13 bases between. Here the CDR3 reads CASSPLVTGSSGNTIYF. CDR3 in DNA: TGTGCCAGCTCACCACTAGTGACAGGATCCTCTGGAAACACCATATATTTT.

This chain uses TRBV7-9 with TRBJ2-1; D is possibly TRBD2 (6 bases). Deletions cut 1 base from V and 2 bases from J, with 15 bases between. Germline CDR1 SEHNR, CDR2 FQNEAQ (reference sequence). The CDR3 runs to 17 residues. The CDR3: CASSLGLDSLTYNEQFF. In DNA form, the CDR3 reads TGTGCCAGCAGCTTAGGACTAGACAGCCTTACCTACAATGAGCAGTTCTTC.

The CDR3 protein is CASSGRDYYNEQFF. As DNA, the CDR3 is TGTGCCAGCAGTGGTCGGGACTACTACAATGAGCAGTTCTTC. This chain uses TRBV2 with TRBJ2-1; 7 bases match TRBD2. The CDR3 has 14 amino acids. Germline-derived CDR1 and CDR2 are SNHLY and FYNNEI. Losses at the gene ends were 4 bases for V and 3 bases for J; bases not matched to a gene: 3.

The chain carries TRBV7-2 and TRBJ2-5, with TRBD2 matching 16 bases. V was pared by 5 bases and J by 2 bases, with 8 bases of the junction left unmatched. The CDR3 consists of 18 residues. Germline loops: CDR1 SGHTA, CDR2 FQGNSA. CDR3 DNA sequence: TGTGCCAGCAGCCGTCCCGGGACTAGCGGGAGGGGACAAGAGACCCAGTACTTC. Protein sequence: CASSRPGTSGRGQETQYF.

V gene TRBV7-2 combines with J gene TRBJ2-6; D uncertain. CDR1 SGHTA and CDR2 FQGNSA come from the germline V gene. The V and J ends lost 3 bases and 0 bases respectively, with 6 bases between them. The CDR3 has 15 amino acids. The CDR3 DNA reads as TGTGCCAGCAGCTTGTACAGCTCTGGGGCCAACGTCCTGACTTTC. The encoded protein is CASSLYSSGANVLTF.

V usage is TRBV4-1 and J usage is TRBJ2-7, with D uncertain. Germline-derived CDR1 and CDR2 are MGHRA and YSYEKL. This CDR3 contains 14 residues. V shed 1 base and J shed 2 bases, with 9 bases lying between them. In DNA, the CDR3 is TGCGCCAGCAGCCAAGTCCTCGGTCCCTACGAGCAGTACTTC. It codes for CASSQVLGPYEQYF.

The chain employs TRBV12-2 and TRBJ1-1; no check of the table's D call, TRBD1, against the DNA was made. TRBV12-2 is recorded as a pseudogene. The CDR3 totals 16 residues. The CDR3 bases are TGTGCAAGTCGCTTAGTTCCGGACAGCTCGCGACTTGAAGCTTTCTTT. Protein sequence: CASRLVPDSSRLEAFF.

The CDR3 sequence is CSASAGGEQFF. For the CDR3, the DNA is TGCAGTGCTAGTGCGGGAGGTGAGCAGTTCTTC. The chain is built from TRBV20-1 and TRBJ2-1, with 8 bases aligning to TRBD2. The CDR3 spans 11 residues. Trimming took 3 bases from V and 9 from J; bases not matched to a gene: 1. Germline V gives CDR1 DFQATT, CDR2 SNEGSKA (reference sequence).

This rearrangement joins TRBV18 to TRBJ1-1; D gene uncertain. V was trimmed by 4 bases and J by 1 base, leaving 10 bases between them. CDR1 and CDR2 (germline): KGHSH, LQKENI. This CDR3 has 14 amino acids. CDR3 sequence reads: CASSLGLSNTEAFF. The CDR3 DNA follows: TGTGCCAGCTCACTTGGACTATCGAACACTGAAGCTTTCTTT.

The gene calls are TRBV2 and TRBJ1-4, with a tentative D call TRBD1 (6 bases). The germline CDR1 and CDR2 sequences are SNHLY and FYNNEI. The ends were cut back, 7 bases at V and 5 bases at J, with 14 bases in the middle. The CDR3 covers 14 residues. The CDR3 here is CASTTGGPNEKLFF. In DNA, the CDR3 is TGTGCCAGCACTACGGGGGGGCCGAATGAAAAACTGTTTTTT.

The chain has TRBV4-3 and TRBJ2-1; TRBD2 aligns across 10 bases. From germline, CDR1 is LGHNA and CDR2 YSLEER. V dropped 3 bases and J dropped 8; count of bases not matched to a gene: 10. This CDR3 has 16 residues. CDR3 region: CASSHPAGLANYEQFF. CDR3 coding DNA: TGCGCCAGCAGCCACCCCGCGGGACTAGCGAACTATGAGCAGTTCTTC.

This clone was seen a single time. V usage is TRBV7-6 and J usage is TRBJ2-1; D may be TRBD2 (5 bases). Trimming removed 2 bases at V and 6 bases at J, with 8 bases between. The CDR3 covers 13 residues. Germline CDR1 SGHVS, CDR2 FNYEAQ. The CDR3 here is CASSLSEGNEQFF. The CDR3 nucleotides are TGTGCCAGCAGCTTATCCGAGGGCAATGAGCAGTTCTTC. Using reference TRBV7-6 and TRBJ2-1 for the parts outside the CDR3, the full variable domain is GAGVSQSPRYKVTKRGQDVALRCDPISGHVSLYWYRQALGQGPEFLTYFNYEAQQDKSGLPNDRFSAERPEGSISTLTIQRTEQRDSAMYRCASSLSEGNEQFFGPGTRLTVL.

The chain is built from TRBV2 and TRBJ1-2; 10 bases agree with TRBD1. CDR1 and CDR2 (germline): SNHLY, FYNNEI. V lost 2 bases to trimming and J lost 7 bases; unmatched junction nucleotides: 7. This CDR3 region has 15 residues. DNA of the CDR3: TGTGCCAGCAGTGAACCCCCGGGACAGGGGTCTGGCTACACCTTC. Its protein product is CASSEPPGQGSGYTF.

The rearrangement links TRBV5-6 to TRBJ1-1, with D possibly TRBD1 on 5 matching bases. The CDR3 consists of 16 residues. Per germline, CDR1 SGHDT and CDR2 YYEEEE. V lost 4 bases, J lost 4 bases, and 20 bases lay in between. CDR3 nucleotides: TGTGCCAGCAGCCCCCTCCGGCGGGGGAGAAGCACTGAAGCTTTCTTT. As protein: CASSPLRRGRSTEAFF.

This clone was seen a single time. CDR3 in amino acids: CASETGNYGYTF. In DNA form, the CDR3 reads TGTGCCAGCGAGACAGGGAACTATGGCTACACCTTC. The chain links TRBV6-4 to TRBJ1-2, with 7 bases matching TRBD1. The CDR3 is 12 residues long. Per germline, CDR1 MRHNA and CDR2 SNTAGT. Trimming cost V 8 bases and J 2 bases; bases outside gene matches: 2.

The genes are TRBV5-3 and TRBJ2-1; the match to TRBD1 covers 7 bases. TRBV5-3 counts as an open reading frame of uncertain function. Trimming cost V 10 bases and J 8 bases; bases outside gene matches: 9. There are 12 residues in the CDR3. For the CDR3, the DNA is TGTGCCGGTCGACAGGGCTCGCATGAGCAGTTCTTC. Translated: CAGRQGSHEQFF.

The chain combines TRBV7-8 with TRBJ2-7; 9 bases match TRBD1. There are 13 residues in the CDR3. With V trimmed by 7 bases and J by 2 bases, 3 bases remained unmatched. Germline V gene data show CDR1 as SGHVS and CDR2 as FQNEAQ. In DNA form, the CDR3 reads TGTGCCAGCATCCGGACAGGGGCCTACGAGCAGTACTTC. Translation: CASIRTGAYEQYF.

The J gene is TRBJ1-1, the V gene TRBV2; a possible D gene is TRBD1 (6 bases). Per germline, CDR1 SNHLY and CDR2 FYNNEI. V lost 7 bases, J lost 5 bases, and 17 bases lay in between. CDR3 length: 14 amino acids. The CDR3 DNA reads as TGTGCCAGCACCCCGGACAGCCTTGGAACTGAAGCTTTCTTT. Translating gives CASTPDSLGTEAFF.

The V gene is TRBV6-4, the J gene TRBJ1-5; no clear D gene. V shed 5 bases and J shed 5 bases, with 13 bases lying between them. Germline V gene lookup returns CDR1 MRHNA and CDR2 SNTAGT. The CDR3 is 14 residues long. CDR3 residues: CASSLEYADQPQHF. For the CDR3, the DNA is TGTGCCAGCAGTTTGGAGTACGCCGATCAGCCCCAGCATTTT.

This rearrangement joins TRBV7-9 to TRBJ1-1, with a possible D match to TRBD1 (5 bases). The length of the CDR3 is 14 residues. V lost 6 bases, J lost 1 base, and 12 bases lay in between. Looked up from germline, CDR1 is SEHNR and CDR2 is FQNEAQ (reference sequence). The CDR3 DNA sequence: TGTGCCAGCAGACGGGACTTCCAGAACACTGAAGCTTTCTTT. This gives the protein CASRRDFQNTEAFF. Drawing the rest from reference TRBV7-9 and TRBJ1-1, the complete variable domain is DTGVSQNPRHKITKRGQNVTFRCDPISEHNRLYWYRQTLGQGPEFLTYFQNEAQLEKSRLLSDRFSAERPKGSFSTLEIQRTEQGDSAMYLCASRRDFQNTEAFFGQGTRLTVV.

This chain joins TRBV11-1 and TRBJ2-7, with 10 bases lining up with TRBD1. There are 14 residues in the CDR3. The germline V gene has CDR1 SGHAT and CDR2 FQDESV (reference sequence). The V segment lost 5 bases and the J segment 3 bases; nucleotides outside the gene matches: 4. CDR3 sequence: CASSPDRGNYEQYF. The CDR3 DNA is TGTGCCAGCAGCCCGGACAGGGGGAACTACGAGCAGTACTTC.

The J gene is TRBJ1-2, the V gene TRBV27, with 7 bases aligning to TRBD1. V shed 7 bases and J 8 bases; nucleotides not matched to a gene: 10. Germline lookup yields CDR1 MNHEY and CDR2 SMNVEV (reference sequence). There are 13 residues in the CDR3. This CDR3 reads CASNHRGVGGYTF. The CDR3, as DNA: TGTGCCAGCAATCACAGGGGAGTGGGCGGCTACACCTTC.

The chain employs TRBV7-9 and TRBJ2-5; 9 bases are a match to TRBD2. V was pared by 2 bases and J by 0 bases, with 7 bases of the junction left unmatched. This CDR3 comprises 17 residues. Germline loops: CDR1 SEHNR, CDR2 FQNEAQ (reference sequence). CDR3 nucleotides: TGTGCCAGCAGCTTAAATTGGCTAGCGGGAAACCAAGAGACCCAGTACTTC. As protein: CASSLNWLAGNQETQYF.

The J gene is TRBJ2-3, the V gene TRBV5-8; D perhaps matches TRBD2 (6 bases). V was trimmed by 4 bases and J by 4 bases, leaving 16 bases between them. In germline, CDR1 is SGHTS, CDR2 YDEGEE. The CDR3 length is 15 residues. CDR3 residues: CASSDLPSGADTQYF. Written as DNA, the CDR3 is TGTGCCAGCAGCGACCTACCATCGGGGGCAGATACGCAGTATTTT.

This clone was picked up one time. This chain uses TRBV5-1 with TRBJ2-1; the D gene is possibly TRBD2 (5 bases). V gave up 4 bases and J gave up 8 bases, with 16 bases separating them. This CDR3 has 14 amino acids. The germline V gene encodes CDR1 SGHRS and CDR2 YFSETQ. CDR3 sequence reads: CASSLRGRRDEQFF. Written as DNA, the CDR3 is TGCGCCAGCAGCCTACGGGGTCGGCGGGATGAGCAGTTCTTC.

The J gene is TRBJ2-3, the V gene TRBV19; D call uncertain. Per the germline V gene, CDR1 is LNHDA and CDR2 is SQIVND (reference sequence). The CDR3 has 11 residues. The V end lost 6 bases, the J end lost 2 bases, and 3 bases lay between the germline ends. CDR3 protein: CASRATDTQYF. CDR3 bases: TGTGCCAGTAGGGCCACAGATACGCAGTATTTT.